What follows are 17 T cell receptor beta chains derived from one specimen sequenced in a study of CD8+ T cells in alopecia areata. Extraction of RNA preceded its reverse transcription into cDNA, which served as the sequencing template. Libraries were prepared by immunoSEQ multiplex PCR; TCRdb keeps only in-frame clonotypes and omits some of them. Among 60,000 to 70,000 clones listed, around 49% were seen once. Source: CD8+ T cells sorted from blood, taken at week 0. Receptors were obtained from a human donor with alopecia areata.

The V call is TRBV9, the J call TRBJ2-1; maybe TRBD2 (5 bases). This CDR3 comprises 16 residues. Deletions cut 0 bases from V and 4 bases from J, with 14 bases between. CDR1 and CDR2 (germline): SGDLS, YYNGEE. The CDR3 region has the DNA TGTGCCAGCAGCGTAGGGGTGCGGGCCCAATACAATGAGCAGTTCTTC. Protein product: CASSVGVRAQYNEQFF.

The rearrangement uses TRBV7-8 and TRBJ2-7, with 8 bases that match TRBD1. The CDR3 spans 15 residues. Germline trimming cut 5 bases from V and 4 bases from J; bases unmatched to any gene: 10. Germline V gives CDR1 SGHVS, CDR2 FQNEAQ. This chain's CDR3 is CASSPPGQGVYEQYF. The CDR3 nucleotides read TGTGCCAGCAGCCCGCCCGGACAGGGAGTTTACGAGCAGTACTTC.

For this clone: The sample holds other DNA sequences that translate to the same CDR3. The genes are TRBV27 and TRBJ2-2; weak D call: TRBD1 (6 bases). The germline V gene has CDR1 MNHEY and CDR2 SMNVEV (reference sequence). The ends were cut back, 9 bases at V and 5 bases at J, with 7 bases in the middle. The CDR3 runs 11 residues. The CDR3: CASTGTGELFF. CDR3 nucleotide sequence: TGTGCCAGTACAGGGACCGGGGAGCTGTTTTTT.

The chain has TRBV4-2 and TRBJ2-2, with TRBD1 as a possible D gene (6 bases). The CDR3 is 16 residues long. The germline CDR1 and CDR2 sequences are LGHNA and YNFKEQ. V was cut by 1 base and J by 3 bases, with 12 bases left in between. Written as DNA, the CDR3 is TGTGCCAGCAGCCAAGTAACAGGGCCGGACACCGGGGAGCTGTTTTTT. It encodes CASSQVTGPDTGELFF.

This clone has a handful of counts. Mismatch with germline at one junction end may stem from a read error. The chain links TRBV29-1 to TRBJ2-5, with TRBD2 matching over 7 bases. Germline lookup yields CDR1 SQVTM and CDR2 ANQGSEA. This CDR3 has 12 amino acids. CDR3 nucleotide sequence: TGCAGCGTAGACGATGATGTAGCGGGCCTTAACTTC. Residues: CSVDDDVAGLNF.

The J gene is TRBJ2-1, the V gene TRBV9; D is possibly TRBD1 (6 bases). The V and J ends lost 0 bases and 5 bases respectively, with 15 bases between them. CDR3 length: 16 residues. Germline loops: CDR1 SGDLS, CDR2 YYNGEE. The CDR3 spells CASSVASRGSDNEQFF. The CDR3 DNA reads TGTGCCAGCAGCGTAGCTTCCAGGGGTAGTGACAATGAGCAGTTCTTC. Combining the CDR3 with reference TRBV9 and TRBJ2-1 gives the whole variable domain DSGVTQTPKHLITATGQRVTLRCSPRSGDLSVYWYQQSLDQGLQFLIQYYNGEERAKGNILERFSAQQFPDLHSELNLSSLELGDSALYFCASSVASRGSDNEQFFGPGTRLTVL.

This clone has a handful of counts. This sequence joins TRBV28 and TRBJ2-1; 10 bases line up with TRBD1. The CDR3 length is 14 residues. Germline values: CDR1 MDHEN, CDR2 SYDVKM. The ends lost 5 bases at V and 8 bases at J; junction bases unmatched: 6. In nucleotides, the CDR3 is TGTGCCAGCAGTCTGGGACAGGGGTTGGATGAGCAGTTCTTC. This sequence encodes CASSLGQGLDEQFF.

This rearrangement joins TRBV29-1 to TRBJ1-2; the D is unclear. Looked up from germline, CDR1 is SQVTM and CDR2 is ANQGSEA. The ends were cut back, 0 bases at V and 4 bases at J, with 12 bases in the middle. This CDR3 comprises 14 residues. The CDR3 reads CSVEDYEAIYGYTF. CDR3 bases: TGCAGCGTTGAAGATTACGAGGCGATCTATGGCTACACCTTC.

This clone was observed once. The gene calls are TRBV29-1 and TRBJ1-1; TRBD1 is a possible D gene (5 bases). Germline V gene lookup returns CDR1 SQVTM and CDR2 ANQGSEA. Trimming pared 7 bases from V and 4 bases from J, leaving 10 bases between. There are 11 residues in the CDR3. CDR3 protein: CSAGRGTEAFF. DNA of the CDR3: TGCAGCGCTGGGAGGGGCACTGAAGCTTTCTTT.

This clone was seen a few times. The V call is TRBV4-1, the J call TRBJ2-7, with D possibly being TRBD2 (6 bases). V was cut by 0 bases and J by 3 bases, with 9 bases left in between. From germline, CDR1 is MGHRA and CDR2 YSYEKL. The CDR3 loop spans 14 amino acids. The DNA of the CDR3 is TGCGCCAGCAGCCAAGAGGAGGGAGGCTACGAGCAGTACTTC. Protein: CASSQEEGGYEQYF.

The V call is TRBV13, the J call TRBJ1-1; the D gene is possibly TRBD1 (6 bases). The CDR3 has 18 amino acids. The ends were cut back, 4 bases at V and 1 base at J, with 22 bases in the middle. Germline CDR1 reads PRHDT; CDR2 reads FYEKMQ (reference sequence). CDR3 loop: CASSSASSTGQENTEAFF. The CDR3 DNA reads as TGTGCCAGCAGCTCCGCCTCCTCGACGGGACAAGAGAACACTGAAGCTTTCTTT.

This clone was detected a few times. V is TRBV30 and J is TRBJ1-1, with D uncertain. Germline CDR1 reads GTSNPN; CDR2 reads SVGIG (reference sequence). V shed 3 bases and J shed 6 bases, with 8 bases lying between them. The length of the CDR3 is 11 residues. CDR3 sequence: CAWSPGAEAFF. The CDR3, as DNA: TGTGCCTGGAGCCCCGGGGCTGAAGCTTTCTTT.

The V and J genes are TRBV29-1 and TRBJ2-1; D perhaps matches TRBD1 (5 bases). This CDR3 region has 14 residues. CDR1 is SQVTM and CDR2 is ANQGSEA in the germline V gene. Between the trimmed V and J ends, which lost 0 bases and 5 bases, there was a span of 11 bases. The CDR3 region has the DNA TGCAGCGTTGAAGACGGACAAGCTAACAATGAGCAGTTCTTC. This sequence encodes CSVEDGQANNEQFF.

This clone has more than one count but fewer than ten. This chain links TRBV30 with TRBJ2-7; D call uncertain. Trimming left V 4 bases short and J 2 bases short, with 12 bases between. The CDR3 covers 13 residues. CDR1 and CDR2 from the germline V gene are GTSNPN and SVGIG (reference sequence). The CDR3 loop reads CAWTGTHTYEQYF. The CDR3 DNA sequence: TGTGCCTGGACAGGTACTCATACCTACGAGCAGTACTTC. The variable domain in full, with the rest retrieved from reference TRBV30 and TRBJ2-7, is SQTIHQWPATLVQPVGSPLSLECTVEGTSNPNLYWYRQAAGRGLQLLFYSVGIGQISSEVPQNLSASRPQDRQFILSSKKLLLSDSGFYLCAWTGTHTYEQYFGPGTRLTVT.

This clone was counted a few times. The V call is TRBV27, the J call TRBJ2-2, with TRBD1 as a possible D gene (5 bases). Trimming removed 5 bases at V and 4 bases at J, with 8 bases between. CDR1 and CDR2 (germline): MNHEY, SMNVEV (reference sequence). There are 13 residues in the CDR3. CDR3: CASSRQITGELFF. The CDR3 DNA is TGTGCCAGCAGTCGACAGATCACCGGGGAGCTGTTTTTT.

CDR3 sequence (DNA): TGTGCCATCAGTGAGTCGAGGAGTGAAGCTTTCTTT. Protein sequence: CAISESRSEAFF. J is TRBJ1-1 and V is TRBV10-3, with D unresolved. The germline V and J ends were trimmed by 0 bases and 7 bases, with 6 bases remaining between them. Germline CDR1 is ENHRY and CDR2 is SYGVKD. CDR3 length: 12 residues.

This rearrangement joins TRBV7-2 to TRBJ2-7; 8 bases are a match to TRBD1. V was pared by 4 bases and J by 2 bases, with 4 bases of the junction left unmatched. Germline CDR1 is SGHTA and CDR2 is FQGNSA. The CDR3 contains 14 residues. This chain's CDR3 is CASSWGTGTYEQYF. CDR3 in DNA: TGTGCCAGCAGCTGGGGGACAGGTACCTACGAGCAGTACTTC. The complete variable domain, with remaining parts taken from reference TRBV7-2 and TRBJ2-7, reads GAGVSQSPSNKVTEKGKDVELRCDPISGHTALYWYRQSLGQGLEFLIYFQGNSAPDKSGLPSDRFSAERTGGSVSTLTIQRTQQEDSAVYLCASSWGTGTYEQYFGPGTRLTVT.